A single sample is the source of the 8 T cell receptor beta chains below, sequenced in a study of T cells in Graves' hyperthyroidism and ophthalmopathy. RNA transcripts were the template for amplifying TCR beta CDR3 regions. TCR CDR3 underwent first-round RT-PCR with the HTBI primer set. One entry per CDR3 protein results from TCRdb running MiXCR on the multiplex PCR reads. The table lists hundreds of thousands of distinct CDR3 sequences, over 11% of them singletons. Sequenced material: blood. These receptors all come from a man aged 50 or older with Graves' ophthalmopathy.

The chain employs TRBV24-1 and TRBJ1-1; 7 bases align to TRBD1. Germline assignment: CDR1 KGHDR and CDR2 SFDVKD. V lost 5 bases to trimming and J lost 5 bases; unmatched junction nucleotides: 4. The CDR3 totals 13 residues. The CDR3 sequence: CATSGGGGTEAFF. CDR3 in DNA: TGTGCCACCAGTGGAGGGGGCGGGACTGAAGCTTTCTTT.

This clonotype has more than one count but fewer than ten. The V gene is TRBV4-2, the J gene TRBJ2-7, with D possibly being TRBD1 or TRBD2 (5 bases each). The CDR3 contains 15 residues. V dropped 1 base and J dropped 2 bases, with 12 bases sitting between them. The germline V gene encodes CDR1 LGHNA and CDR2 YNFKEQ. CDR3 sequence: CASSQGGGLAYEQYF. CDR3 nucleotide sequence: TGTGCCAGCAGCCAAGGGGGCGGGCTAGCCTACGAGCAGTACTTC.

This clonotype was counted at least ten times. The chain carries TRBV10-3 and TRBJ2-7; D not certain. Between the trimmed V and J ends, which lost 6 bases and 2 bases, there was a span of 11 bases. This CDR3 spans 13 amino acids. Germline CDR1 ENHRY, CDR2 SYGVKD. CDR3 sequence (DNA): TGTGCCATCAGCGTGGGGATCGCCTACGAGCAGTACTTC. This translates into CAISVGIAYEQYF.

This clonotype was counted ten times or more. The rearrangement links TRBV7-9 to TRBJ1-2, with 7 bases identical to TRBD1. The CDR3 consists of 15 residues. The trim removed 5 bases at V and 3 bases at J, leaving 9 bases unmatched. CDR1 and CDR2 (germline): SEHNR, FQNEAQ (reference sequence). The CDR3 bases are TGTGCCAGCAGCAACCACCTCAGGGGGGACTATGGCTACACCTTC. Residues: CASSNHLRGDYGYTF. Full variable domain (missing parts from reference TRBV7-9 and TRBJ1-2): DTGVSQNPRHKITKRGQNVTFRCDPISEHNRLYWYRQTLGQGPEFLTYFQNEAQLEKSRLLSDRFSAERPKGSFSTLEIQRTEQGDSAMYLCASSNHLRGDYGYTFGSGTRLTVV.

This clonotype was picked up a small number of times. The chain couples TRBV2 to TRBJ2-3; D ambiguous. The CDR3 spans 13 residues. The germline V and J ends were trimmed by 7 bases and 0 bases, with 8 bases remaining between them. The germline gives CDR1 SNHLY, CDR2 FYNNEI. The CDR3 spells CASNGYSTDTQYF. The CDR3 nucleotides read TGTGCCAGCAATGGTTACAGCACAGATACGCAGTATTTT.

This clonotype showed up many times. This chain joins TRBV5-1 and TRBJ2-3, with D unresolved. CDR3 length: 13 amino acids. V lost 4 bases and J 9 bases, leaving 15 bases between the germline ends. In germline, CDR1 is SGHRS, CDR2 YFSETQ. DNA of the CDR3: TGCGCCAGCAGCACCAGAGAAGGAGTCACGCAGTATTTT. Amino acids: CASSTREGVTQYF. Combining the CDR3 with reference TRBV5-1 and TRBJ2-3 gives the whole variable domain KAGVTQTPRYLIKTRGQQVTLSCSPISGHRSVSWYQQTPGQGLQFLFEYFSETQRNKGNFPGRFSGRQFSNSRSEMNVSTLELGDSALYLCASSTREGVTQYFGPGTRLTVL.

This chain connects TRBV28 to TRBJ2-2; D ambiguous. Trimming removed 10 bases at V and 2 bases at J, with 11 bases between. This CDR3 has 13 residues. Germline values: CDR1 MDHEN, CDR2 SYDVKM. The CDR3 DNA reads TGTGCCACCCCCCTCGGAAACACCGGGGAGCTGTTTTTT. Translating it yields CATPLGNTGELFF.

This clonotype came up many times. The chain links TRBV9 to TRBJ1-1; no definite D call. V was cut by 3 bases and J by 0 bases, with 9 bases left in between. Germline values: CDR1 SGDLS, CDR2 YYNGEE. The CDR3 has 14 amino acids. The CDR3 DNA reads TGTGCCAGCAGCGCGAACACGGTGAACACTGAAGCTTTCTTT. It codes for CASSANTVNTEAFF.